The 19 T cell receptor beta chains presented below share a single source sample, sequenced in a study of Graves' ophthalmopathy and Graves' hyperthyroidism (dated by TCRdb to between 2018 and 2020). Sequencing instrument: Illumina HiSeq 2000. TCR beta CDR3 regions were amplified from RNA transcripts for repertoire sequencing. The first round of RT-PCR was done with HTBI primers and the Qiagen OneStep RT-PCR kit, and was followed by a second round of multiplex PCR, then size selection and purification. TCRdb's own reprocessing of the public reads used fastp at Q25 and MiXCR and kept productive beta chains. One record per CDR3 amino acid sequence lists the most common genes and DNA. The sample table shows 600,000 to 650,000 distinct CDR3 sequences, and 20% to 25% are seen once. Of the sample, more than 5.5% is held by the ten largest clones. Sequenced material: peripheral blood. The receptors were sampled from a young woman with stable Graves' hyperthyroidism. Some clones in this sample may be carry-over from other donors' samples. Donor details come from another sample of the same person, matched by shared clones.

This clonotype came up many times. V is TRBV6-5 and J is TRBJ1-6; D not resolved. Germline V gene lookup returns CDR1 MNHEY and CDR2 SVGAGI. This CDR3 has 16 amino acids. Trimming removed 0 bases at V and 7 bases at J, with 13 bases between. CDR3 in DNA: TGTGCCAGCAGTTACTCGATCCGGGTTGGAAATTCACCCCTCCACTTT. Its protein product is CASSYSIRVGNSPLHF.

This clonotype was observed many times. CDR3 region: CAIKEGSSTGELFF. The CDR3 nucleotides read TGTGCCATCAAGGAGGGGAGTTCCACCGGGGAGCTGTTTTTT. The chain is built from TRBV6-1 and TRBJ2-2; a possible D gene is TRBD2 (6 bases). Germline loops: CDR1 MNHNS, CDR2 SASEGT. The CDR3 runs 14 residues. The V gene lost 10 bases and the J gene lost 4 bases, with 16 bases spanning the gap.

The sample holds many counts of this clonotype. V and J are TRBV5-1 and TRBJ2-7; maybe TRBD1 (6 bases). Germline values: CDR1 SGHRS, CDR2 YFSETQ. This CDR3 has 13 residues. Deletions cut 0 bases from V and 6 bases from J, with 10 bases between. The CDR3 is CASSLGQGCEQYF. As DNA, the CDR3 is TGCGCCAGCAGCTTGGGGCAGGGGTGCGAGCAGTACTTC.

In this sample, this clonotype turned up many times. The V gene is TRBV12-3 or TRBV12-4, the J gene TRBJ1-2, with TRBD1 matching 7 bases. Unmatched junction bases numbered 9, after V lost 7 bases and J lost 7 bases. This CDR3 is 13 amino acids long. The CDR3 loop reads CASTNRGGSGYTF. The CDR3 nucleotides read TGTGCCAGCACCAACAGGGGTGGGAGTGGCTACACCTTC.

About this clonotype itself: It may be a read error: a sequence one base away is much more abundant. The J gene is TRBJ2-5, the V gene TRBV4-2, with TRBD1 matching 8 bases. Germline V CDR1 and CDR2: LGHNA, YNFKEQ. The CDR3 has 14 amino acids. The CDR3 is CASGQDGQGETQYF. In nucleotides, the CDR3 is TGTGCCAGCGGCCAAGACGGACAGGGAGAGACCCAGTACTTC.

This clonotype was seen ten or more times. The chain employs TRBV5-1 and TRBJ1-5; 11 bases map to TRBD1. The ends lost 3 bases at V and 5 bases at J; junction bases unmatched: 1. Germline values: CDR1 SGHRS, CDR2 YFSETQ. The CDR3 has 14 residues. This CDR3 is CASSSGQGDQPQHF. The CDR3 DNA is TGCGCCAGCAGCTCGGGACAGGGGGATCAGCCCCAGCATTTT.

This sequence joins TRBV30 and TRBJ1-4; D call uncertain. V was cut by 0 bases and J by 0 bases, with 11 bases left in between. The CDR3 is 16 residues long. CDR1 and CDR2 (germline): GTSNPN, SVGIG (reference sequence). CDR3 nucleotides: TGTGCCTGGAGTGTAGCGGCGGTGGCAACTAATGAAAAACTGTTTTTT. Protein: CAWSVAAVATNEKLFF.

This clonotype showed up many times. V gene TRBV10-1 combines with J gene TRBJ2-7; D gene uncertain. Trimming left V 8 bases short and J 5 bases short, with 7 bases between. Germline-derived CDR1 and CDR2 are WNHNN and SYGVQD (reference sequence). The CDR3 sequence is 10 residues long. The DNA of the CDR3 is TGCGCCAGCTTTCGAAACGAGCAGTACTTC. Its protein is CASFRNEQYF.

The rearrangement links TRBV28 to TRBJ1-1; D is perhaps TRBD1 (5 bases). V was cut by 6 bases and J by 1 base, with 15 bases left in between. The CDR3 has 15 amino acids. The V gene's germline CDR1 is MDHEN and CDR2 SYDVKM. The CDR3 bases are TGTGCCAGCAGATCCCCCGGCGACAGGAACACTGAAGCTTTCTTT. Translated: CASRSPGDRNTEAFF.

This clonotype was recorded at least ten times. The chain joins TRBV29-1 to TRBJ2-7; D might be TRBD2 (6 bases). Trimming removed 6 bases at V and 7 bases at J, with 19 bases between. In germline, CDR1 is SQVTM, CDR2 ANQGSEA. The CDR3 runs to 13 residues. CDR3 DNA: TGCAGCGTGTCCGCGGGGAGGATGTTAGAGCAGTACTTC. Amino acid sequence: CSVSAGRMLEQYF.

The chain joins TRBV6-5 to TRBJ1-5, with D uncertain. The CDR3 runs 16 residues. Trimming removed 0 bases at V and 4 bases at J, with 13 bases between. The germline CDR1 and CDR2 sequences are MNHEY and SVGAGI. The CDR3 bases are TGTGCCAGCAGTTACTCTGGAAGGAGGTCAAATCAGCCCCAGCATTTT. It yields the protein CASSYSGRRSNQPQHF.

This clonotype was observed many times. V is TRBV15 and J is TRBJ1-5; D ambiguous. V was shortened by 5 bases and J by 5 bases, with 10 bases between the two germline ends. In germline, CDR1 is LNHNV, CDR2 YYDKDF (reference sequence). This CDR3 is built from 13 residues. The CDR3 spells CATSARRDQPQHF. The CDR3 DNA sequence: TGTGCCACCAGCGCCCGGCGAGATCAGCCCCAGCATTTT.

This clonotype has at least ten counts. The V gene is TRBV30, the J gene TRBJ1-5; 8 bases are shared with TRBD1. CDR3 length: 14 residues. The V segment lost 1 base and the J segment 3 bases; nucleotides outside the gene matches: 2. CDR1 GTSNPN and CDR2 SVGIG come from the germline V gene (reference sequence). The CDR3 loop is CAWSGGQVNQPQHF. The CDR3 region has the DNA TGTGCCTGGAGTGGGGGACAGGTCAATCAGCCCCAGCATTTT. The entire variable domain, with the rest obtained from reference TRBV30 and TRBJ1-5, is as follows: SQTIHQWPATLVQPVGSPLSLECTVEGTSNPNLYWYRQAAGRGLQLLFYSVGIGQISSEVPQNLSASRPQDRQFILSSKKLLLSDSGFYLCAWSGGQVNQPQHFGDGTRLSIL.

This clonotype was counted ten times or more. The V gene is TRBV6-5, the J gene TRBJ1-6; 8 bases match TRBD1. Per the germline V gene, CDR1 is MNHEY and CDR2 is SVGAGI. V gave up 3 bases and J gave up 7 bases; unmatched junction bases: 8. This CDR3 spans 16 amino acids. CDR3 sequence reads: CASSYRGQGRNSPLHF. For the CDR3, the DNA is TGTGCCAGCAGTTATAGAGGACAGGGAAGGAATTCACCCCTCCACTTT.

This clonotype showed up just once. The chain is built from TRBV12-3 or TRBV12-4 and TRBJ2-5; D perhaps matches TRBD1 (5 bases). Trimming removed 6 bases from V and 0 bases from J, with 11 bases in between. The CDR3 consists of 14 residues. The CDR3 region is CASRGNRNQETQYF. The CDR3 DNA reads TGTGCCAGCAGGGGTAACAGGAACCAAGAGACCCAGTACTTC.

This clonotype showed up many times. As DNA, the CDR3 is TGTGCCAGCAGCCAAGCGGTTGGCAGGCCCTATGGCTACACCTTC. Amino acid sequence: CASSQAVGRPYGYTF. The chain is built from TRBV14 and TRBJ1-2; D is ambiguous. Germline CDR1 is SGHDN and CDR2 is FVKESK. The CDR3 is 15 amino acids. The germline V and J ends were trimmed by 1 base and 4 bases, with 13 bases remaining between them.

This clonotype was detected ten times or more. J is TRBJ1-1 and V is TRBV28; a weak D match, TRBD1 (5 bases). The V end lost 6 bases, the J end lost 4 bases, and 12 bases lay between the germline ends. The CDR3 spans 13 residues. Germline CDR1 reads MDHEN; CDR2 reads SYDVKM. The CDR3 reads CASSARGGTEAFF. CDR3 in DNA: TGTGCCAGCAGCGCTCGGGGGGGCACTGAAGCTTTCTTT.

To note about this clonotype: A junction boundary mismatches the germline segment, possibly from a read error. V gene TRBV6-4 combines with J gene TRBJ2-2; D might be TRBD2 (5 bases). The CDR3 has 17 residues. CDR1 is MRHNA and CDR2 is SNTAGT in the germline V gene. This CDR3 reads CANSNPAGIGDTGELFF. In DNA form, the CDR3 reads TGTGCCAACAGTAACCCTGCCGGGATTGGGGACACCGGGGAGCTGTTTTTT.

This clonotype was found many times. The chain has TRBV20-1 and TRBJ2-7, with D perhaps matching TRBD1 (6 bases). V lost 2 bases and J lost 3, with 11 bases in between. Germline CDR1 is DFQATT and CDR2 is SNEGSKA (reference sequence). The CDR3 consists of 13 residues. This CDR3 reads CSARQGPYYEQYF. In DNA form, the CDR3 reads TGCAGTGCTAGACAGGGGCCTTACTACGAGCAGTACTTC.